This T cell receptor (beta chain) was identified in a study of blood T cell repertoires in COVID-19. At the level of the study: The samples span acute and convalescent COVID-19 from the United States, Italy and Spain.

Participant age was roughly 18 to 95 years, and participants resided in roughly 25 US areas. Recovered status applied to Cohort 3 donors who had two consecutive negative PCRs. It also applied to those with clearance or with symptom resolution. The CDR3 is 17 amino acids. Methods used by the authors: How many nucleated cells were present was estimated from reference gene primer amplification. Method: immunoSEQ multiplex PCR; TCRdb's copy keeps in-frame clones and lacks some. Clonal size and the V and J genes are those of that table, whereas D and trimming came from the DNA. This sample has about 170,000 clones, with about 88% found just once.

The sequencing sample was made of PBMCs or T cells enriched from blood (not recorded which). This chain links TRBV21-1 with TRBJ1-2. TRBV21-1 is a pseudogene locus. This clonotype was sampled from a woman in her late teens or twenties who had recovered from COVID-19. For the CDR3, the DNA is TGTGCCAGCAGCCCACCCAGATGCGGGGGGCCCCTTAATGGCTACACCTTC. Amino acids: CASSPPRCGGPLNGYTF.